This T cell receptor (beta chain) originates from a study of T cells in Graves' hyperthyroidism and ophthalmopathy. Study-level results: Among thyroid clonotypes expanded above 0.001, most also appeared in blood.

Germline V gives CDR1 DFQATT, CDR2 SNEGSKA (reference sequence). V was pared by 0 bases and J by 2 bases, with 2 bases of the junction left unmatched. This CDR3 is 14 amino acids long. About this clonotype itself: Antigen specificity is unknown.

There were TCR beta CDR3 regions amplified from RNA transcripts. In the first-round RT-PCR of the TCR CDR3, the HTBI primer set was used. A single record per CDR3 protein comes from TCRdb applying MiXCR to the multiplex PCR reads. The sample records some 490,000 distinct CDR3 sequences, 22% being singletons. The V and J genes are TRBV20-1 and TRBJ2-7; 9 bases are a match to TRBD2. The specimen sequenced was blood. This receptor was taken from a woman in her 70s with Graves' ophthalmopathy. The CDR3 protein is CSARERGRAYEQYF. The CDR3 DNA reads as TGCAGTGCTAGAGAGCGCGGGAGGGCCTACGAGCAGTACTTC.